This record looks at one TCR beta chain sequence and its context. Its target is not known. From germline, CDR1 is SGHVS and CDR2 FQNEAQ. Trimming took 4 bases from V and 4 from J; bases not matched to a gene: 9. The CDR3 totals 16 residues. The method was immunoSEQ multiplex PCR; TCRdb's version includes in-frame clones alone and lacks a portion of them. This repertoire shows under 55,000 clones, 75% to 85% found once; its top ten account for roughly 33%. The time point denotes: baseline pretreatment blood. Treatment specified: 15 Gy SBRT to primary tumor, nephrectomy 4 weeks later. This sample was taken from a study of radiation and T cells in renal cell carcinoma. General study findings and limits: Pretreatment tumor biopsies were lacking, so baseline clonotypes are unknown.

The source was blood, collected from a patient whose treatment included radiotherapy and nephrectomy. The sequence was collected from a woman aged 65 to 85 with renal cell carcinoma. The chain recombines TRBV7-8 with TRBJ1-3; the match to TRBD1 covers 8 bases. CDR3 bases: TGTGCCAGCAGCTCGTCAGGACAGGGTTTGGGAAACACCATATATTTT. Its protein is CASSSSGQGLGNTIYF.